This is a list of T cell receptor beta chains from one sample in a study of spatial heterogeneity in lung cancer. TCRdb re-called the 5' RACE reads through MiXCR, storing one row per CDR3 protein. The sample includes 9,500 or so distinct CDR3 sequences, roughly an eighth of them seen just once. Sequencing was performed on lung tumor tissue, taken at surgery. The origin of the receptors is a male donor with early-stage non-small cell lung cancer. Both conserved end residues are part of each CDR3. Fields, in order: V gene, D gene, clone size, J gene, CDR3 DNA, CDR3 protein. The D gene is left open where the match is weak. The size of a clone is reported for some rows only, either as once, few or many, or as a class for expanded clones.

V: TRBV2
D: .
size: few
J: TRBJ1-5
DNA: TGTGCCAGCAGGTCCATGGACATTAGCAATCAGCCCCAGCATTTT
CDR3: CASRSMDISNQPQHF

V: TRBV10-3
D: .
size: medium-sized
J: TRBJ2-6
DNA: TGTGCCATCAGTGTGCAGAACTCTGGGGCCAACGTCCTGACTTTC
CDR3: CAISVQNSGANVLTF

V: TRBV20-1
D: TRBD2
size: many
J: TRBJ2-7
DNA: TGCAGTGCCACTCTAGCGGGAGGGAAGTACGAGCAGTACTTC
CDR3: CSATLAGGKYEQYF

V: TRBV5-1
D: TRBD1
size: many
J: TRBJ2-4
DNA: TGCGCCAGCAGTCCCGGACAGGGTATGGTCATTCAGTACTTC
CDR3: CASSPGQGMVIQYF

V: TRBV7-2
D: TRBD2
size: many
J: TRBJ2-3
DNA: TGTGCCAGCAGCCAAAAACCCCGACTAGCGGGAGGTATATTGGATACGCAGTATTTT
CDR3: CASSQKPRLAGGILDTQYF

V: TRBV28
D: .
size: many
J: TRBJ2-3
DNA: TGTGCCAGCACCGGACGGGCCAACTTCCCAGATACGCAGTATTTT
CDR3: CASTGRANFPDTQYF

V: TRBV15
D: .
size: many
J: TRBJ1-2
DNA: TGTGCCACCAGCAGAGACACCTATGGCTACACCTTC
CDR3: CATSRDTYGYTF

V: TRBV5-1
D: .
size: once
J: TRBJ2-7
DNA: TGCGCCAGCAGCCCCGGCGATGCCGCCTACGAGCAGTACTTC
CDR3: CASSPGDAAYEQYF

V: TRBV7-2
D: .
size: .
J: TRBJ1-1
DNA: TGTGCCAGCAGCTTAGTGATGGGAGAAGCTTTCTTT
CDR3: CASSLVMGEAFF

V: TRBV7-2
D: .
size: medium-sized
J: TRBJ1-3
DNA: TGTGCCAGCAGCTTAGCTTGGGGCTCTGGAAACACCATATATTTT
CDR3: CASSLAWGSGNTIYF

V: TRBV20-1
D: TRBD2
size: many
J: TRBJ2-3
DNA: TGCAGTGCTAGAGATGTGTCTAGCGGGGGAGTAACAGATACGCAGTATTTT
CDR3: CSARDVSSGGVTDTQYF

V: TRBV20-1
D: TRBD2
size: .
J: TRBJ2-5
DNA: TGCAGTGCTAGCCTAGCGGGGCGAGAGACCCAGTACTTC
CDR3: CSASLAGRETQYF

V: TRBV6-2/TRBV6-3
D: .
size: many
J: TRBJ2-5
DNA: TGTGCCAGCAGTTATTCGACAGGACAGTACCAAGAGACCCAGTACTTC
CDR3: CASSYSTGQYQETQYF

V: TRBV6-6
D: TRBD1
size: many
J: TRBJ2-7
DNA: TGTGCCAGCAAACAGGGGGCAGACGAGCAGTACTTC
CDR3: CASKQGADEQYF

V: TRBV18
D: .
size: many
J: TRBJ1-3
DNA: TGTGCCAGCTCACCAGGGGCCCTCAACTCTGGAAACACCATATATTTT
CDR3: CASSPGALNSGNTIYF

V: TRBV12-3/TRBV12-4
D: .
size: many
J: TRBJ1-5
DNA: TGTGCCAGCAGTTTTTGGTTACAGCCCCAGCATTTT
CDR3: CASSFWLQPQHF

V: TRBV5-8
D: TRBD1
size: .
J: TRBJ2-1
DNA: TGTGCCAGCAGCTTGGCTAGTGACAGGGGATCCTACAATGAGCAGTTCTTC
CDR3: CASSLASDRGSYNEQFF

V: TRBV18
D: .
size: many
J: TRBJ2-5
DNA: TGTGCCAGCTCGCCTTCAGGAGAGACCCAGTACTTC
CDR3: CASSPSGETQYF

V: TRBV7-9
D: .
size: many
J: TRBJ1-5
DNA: TGTGCCAGCAGCCTAGGGGGACGAGATCAGCCCCAGCATTTT
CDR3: CASSLGGRDQPQHF

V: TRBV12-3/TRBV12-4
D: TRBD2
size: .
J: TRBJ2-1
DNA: TGTGCCAGCAGGCCCACTAGCGGTGAGCAGTTCTTC
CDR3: CASRPTSGEQFF

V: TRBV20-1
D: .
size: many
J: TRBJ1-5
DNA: TGCAGTGCTCATATGGGGGTAAATCAGCCCCAGCATTTT
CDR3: CSAHMGVNQPQHF

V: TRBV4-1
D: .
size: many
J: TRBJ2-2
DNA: TGCGCCAGCAGCCAAGTACTCGGGGAGCTGTTTTTT
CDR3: CASSQVLGELFF

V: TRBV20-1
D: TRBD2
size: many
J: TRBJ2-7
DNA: TGCAGTGCCCCCAGCGGGAACTTCTCCTACGAGCAGTACTTC
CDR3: CSAPSGNFSYEQYF

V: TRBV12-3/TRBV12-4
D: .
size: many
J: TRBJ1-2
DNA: TGTGCCAGCAGTCCCAACAGGGTTAACTATGGCTACACCTTC
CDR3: CASSPNRVNYGYTF

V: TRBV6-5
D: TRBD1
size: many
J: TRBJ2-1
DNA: TGTGCCAGCAGTTACTACAGGGGAGACAATGAGCAGTTCTTC
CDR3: CASSYYRGDNEQFF

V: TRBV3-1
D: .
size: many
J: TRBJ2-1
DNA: TGTGCCAGCAGCCACCGGGGGAGCGGTTTCCACAATGAGCAGTTCTTC
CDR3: CASSHRGSGFHNEQFF

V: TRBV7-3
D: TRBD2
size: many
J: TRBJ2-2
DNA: TGTGCCAGCAGCACCTCCCCGACTAGCGGGAACACCGGGGAGCTGTTTTTT
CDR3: CASSTSPTSGNTGELFF

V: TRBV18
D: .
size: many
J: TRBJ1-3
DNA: TGTGCCAGCTCACCACCGGCCGGAGATGGAAACACCATATATTTT
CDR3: CASSPPAGDGNTIYF

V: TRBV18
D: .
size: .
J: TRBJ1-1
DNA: TGTGCCAGCTCACCAACGACAGCTAACACTGAAGCTTTCTTT
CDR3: CASSPTTANTEAFF

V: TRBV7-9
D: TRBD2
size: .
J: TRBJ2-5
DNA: TGTGCCAGCGCACTAGCGGGAGAGGAGACCCAGTACTTC
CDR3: CASALAGEETQYF

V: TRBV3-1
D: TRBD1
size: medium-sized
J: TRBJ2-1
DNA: TGTGCCAGCAGCCGGGACAGGTACAATGAGCAGTTCTTC
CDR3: CASSRDRYNEQFF

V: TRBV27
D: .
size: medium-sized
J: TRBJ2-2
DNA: TGTGCCAGCAGTCTCCTATTGGGCACCGGGGAGCTGTTTTTT
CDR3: CASSLLLGTGELFF

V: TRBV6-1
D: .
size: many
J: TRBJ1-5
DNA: TGTGCCAGCAGTGGTCGAGGAGAATATAGCAATCAGCCCCAGCATTTT
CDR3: CASSGRGEYSNQPQHF

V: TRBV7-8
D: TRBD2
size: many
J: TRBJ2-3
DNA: TGTGCCAGCCGGCGGGGGCTGGGACTAGCGGGGACCACAGATACGCAGTATTTT
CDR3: CASRRGLGLAGTTDTQYF

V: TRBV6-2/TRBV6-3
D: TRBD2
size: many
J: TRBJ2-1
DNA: TGTGCCACCGGGACTAGCGGGTACAATGAGCAGTTCTTC
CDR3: CATGTSGYNEQFF

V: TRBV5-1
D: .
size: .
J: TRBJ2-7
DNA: TGCGCCAGCAGCTTGGATCTGGCGGGATCGGGCGAGCAGTACTTC
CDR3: CASSLDLAGSGEQYF

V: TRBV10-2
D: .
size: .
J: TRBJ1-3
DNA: TGCGCCAGCAGCCTAGTAGGGGCCGTCTCTGGAAACACCATATATTTT
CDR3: CASSLVGAVSGNTIYF

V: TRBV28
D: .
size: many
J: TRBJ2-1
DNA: TGTGCCAGCAGTCCTCAGGGGGGGAGCTCCTACAATGAGCAGTTCTTC
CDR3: CASSPQGGSSYNEQFF

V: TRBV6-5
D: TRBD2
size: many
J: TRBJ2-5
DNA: TGTGCCAGCAGTTACGGCCGAGGGACTAGCCGCGGAGAGACCCAGTACTTC
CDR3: CASSYGRGTSRGETQYF

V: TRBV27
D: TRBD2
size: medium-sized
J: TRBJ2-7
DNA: TGTGCCAGCAGTTTAGGGACTAGCGGGAACGAGCAGTACTTC
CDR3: CASSLGTSGNEQYF

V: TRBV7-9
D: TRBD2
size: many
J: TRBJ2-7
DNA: TGTGCCAGCAGCTACCGGACTAGCGGCACCTACGAGCAGTACTTC
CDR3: CASSYRTSGTYEQYF

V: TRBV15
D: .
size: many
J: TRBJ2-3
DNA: TGTGCCACCAGCAGAGATGGCCCCCTCGATACGCAGTATTTT
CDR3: CATSRDGPLDTQYF

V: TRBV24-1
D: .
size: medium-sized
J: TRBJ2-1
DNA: TGTGCCACCAGGCGCGGCTCCTACAATGAGCAGTTCTTC
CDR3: CATRRGSYNEQFF

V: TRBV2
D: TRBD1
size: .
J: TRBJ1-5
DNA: TGTGCCAGCAGTGGAACGGGACAGGGCAATCAGCCCCAGCATTTT
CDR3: CASSGTGQGNQPQHF

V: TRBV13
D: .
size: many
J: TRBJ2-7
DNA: TGTGCCAGCAGCTTAGGCTCAGCCCGGACCTACGAGCAGTACTTC
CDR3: CASSLGSARTYEQYF

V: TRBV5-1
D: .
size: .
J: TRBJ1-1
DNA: TGCGCCAGCCGAGAAAGATGGGGAGCCCACACTGAAGCTTTCTTT
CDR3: CASRERWGAHTEAFF

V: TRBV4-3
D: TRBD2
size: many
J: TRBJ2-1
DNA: TGCGCCAGCAGCCAAGAGGAGAGGGCGGGAGCGAGAGATGGGCGCAATGAGCAGTTCTTC
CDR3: CASSQEERAGARDGRNEQFF

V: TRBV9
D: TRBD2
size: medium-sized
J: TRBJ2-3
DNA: TGTGCCAGCAGCGTAGGACTAGCAGCGACAGATACGCAGTATTTT
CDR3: CASSVGLAATDTQYF

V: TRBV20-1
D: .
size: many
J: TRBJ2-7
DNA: TGCAGTGCTAGGCCTGCCTCCTACGAGCAGTACTTC
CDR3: CSARPASYEQYF

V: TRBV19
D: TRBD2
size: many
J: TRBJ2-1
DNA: TGTGCCAGATGGGGACTAGCGGGAGGAGCTGGTGAGCAGTTCTTC
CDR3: CARWGLAGGAGEQFF

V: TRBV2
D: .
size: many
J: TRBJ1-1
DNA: TGTGCCAGCAGTGAAGTCCGGCTGGAGGGGGACACTGAAGCTTTCTTT
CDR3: CASSEVRLEGDTEAFF

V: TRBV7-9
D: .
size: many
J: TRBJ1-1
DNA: TGTGCCAGCAGCCCCCCCGGGCCGAACACTGAAGCTTTCTTT
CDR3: CASSPPGPNTEAFF